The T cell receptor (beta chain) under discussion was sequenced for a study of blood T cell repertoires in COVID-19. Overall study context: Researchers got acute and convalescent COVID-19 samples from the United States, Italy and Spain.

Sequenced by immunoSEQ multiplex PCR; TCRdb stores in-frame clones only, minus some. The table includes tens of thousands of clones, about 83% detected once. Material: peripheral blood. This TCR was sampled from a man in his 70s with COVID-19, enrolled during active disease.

The CDR3 is CASSSPSGGAHNEQFF. In nucleotides, the CDR3 is TGTGCCAGTAGTTCGCCTAGCGGGGGGGCCCACAATGAGCAGTTCTTC. This sequence joins TRBV19 and TRBJ2-1; 12 positions match TRBD2. Per germline, CDR1 LNHDA and CDR2 SQIVND (reference sequence). V lost 5 bases, J lost 5 bases, and 7 bases stayed unmatched. The CDR3 length is 16 residues.